This T cell receptor (beta chain) came from a study of shared clonotypes between healthy human individuals. Every subset's genomic DNA went evenly onto several immunoSEQ plates. TCRdb's table, derived via immunoSEQ multiplex PCR, lists solely in-frame clones and lacks some. The table shows about 2.3 million clones, with roughly 93% occurring only once. CD4+ cells yielded CD45RA+ naive and CD45RA-negative memory subsets. CDR1 is MNHNS and CDR2 is SASEGT in the germline V gene. The CDR3 has 16 residues. Trimming left V 2 bases short and J 0 bases short, with 11 bases between. The sequencing input was naive CD4+ T cells from PBMCs. The sample's subset: CD45RA+ positively selected. The V call is TRBV6-1, the J call TRBJ2-1; weak D call: TRBD2 (5 bases). The receptor was isolated from a man between 18 and 35 years old in good health. Some clones in this sample may be carry-over from other donors' samples. Here the CDR3 reads CASSEKSAGSYNEQFF. The CDR3 nucleotides are TGTGCCAGCAGTGAAAAGTCGGCGGGCTCCTACAATGAGCAGTTCTTC.